The sequence of this T cell receptor (beta chain) was determined in a study of response to subunit inactivated influenza vaccine. In this sample, this clonotype turned up a few times. Its antigen is not known. Each CDR3 protein gets one entry after TCRdb re-called the RT-PCR reads with MiXCR. Altogether about 780,000 distinct CDR3 sequences are present, less than 20% being singletons, with the ten largest covering under 13%. This CDR3 comprises 14 residues. The J segment lost 7 bases and the V segment lost 8 bases, leaving 10 bases of the junction unmatched. Germline CDR1 reads SQVTM; CDR2 reads ANQGSEA. General study points: Few additional T cells are recruited per seasonal influenza vaccination, authors suggested.

The rearrangement uses TRBV29-1 and TRBJ2-1; 11 bases map to TRBD2. The TCR was taken from a man aged 50-59 years who received an inactivated influenza vaccine. Sequenced material: PBMCs from blood, taken 5 to 6 days after vaccination. CDR3 protein: CSTTGLAAQNEQFF. The CDR3 DNA follows: TGCAGCACCACGGGACTAGCGGCACAAAATGAGCAGTTCTTC.